This T cell receptor (beta chain) was sequenced in a study of beta chain features in type 1 diabetes. This CDR3 has 15 amino acids. J gave up 3 bases and V 1 base, and 3 bases lay outside the gene matches. Germline V gene lookup returns CDR1 SGHDN and CDR2 FVKESK. Via CD45RO/CCR7/CD25/CD127/CD95/CD27, cells of the CD4+ naive, central memory, regulatory and stem cell-like memory subsets were sorted. All sorted populations exceeded 95% purity. Study-wide points: Shortening that was moderate but significant affected the TCRB CDR3s of Type 1 diabetes patients in all four CD4+ subsets.

TCRB transcripts that were expressed got sequenced, as all of the isolated RNA had been reverse transcribed. The protocol was immunoSEQ multiplex PCR, while the TCRdb copy is restricted to in-frame clones and leaves out a portion. This table has 330,000 or so clones, over 9.5% appearing once. Of note for this clone: Its antigen remains unknown.

The specimen was naive CD4+ T cells from blood. The chain has TRBV14 and TRBJ2-1; 7 positions match TRBD1. The TCR sequence derives from a woman younger than 35 with type 1 diabetes. The CDR3 here is CASSQGTGDYNEQFF. The CDR3 bases are TGTGCCAGCAGCCAAGGGACAGGCGACTACAATGAGCAGTTCTTC.